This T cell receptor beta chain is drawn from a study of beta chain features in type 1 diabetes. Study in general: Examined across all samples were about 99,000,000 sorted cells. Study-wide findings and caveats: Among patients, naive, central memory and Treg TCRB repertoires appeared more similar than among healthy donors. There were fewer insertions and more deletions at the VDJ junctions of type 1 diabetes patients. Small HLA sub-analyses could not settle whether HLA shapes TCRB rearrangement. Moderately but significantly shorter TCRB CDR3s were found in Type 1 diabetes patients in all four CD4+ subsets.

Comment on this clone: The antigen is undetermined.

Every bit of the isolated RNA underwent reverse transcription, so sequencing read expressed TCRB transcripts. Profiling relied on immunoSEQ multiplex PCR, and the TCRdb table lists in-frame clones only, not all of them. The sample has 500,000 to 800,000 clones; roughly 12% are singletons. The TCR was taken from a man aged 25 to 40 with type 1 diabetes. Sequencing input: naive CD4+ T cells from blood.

The CDR3 region is CASKGGPGYGYTF. The CDR3 DNA is TGTGCTAGTAAAGGTGGCCCCGGCTATGGCTACACCTTC. The V and J genes are TRBV12-5 and TRBJ1-2; D unresolved. CDR1 and CDR2 (germline): LGHNT, FRNRAP. The CDR3 sequence is 13 residues long. Trimming left V 8 bases short and J 4 bases short, with 14 bases between.